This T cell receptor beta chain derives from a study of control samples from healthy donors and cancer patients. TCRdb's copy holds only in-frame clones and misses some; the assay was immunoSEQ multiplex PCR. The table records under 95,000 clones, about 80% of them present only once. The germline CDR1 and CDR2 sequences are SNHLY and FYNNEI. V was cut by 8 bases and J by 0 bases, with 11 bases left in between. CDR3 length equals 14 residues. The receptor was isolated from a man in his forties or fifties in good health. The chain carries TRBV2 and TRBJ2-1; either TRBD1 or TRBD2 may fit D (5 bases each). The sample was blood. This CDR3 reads CASGGPRSYNEQFF. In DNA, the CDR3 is TGTGCCAGCGGGGGACCGCGCTCCTACAATGAGCAGTTCTTC.